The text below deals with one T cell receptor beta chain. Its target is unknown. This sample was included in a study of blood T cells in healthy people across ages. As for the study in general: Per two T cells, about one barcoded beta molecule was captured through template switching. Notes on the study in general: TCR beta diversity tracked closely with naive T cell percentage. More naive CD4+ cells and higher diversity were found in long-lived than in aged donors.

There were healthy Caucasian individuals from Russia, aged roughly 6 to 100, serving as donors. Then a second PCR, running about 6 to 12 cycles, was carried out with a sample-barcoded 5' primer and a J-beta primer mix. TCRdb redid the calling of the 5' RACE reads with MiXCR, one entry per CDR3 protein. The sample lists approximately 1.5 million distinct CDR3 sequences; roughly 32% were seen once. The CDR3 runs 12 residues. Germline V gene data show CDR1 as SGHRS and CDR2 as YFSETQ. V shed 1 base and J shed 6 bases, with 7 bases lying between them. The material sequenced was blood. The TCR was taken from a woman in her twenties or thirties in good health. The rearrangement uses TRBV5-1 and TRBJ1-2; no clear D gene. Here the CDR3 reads CASSLFSDGYTF. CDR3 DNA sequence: TGCGCCAGCAGCTTGTTTAGTGATGGCTACACCTTC.